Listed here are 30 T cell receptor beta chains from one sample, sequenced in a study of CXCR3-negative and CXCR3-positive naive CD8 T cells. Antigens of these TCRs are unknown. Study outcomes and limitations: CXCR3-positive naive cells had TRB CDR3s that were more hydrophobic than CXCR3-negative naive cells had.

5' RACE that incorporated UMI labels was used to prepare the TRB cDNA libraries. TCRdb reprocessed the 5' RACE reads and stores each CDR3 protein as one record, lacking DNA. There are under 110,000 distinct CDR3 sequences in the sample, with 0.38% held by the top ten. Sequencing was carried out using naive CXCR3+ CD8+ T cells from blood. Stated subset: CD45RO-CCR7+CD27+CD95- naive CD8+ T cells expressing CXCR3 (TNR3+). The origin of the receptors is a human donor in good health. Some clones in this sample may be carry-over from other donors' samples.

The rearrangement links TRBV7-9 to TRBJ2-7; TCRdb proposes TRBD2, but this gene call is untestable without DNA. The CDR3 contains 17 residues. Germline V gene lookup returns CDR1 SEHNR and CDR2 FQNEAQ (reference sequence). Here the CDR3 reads CASSLTAGTGFSYEQYF.

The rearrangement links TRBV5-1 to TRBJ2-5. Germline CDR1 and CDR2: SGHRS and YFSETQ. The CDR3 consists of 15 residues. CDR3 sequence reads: CASSLEAEYQETQYF.

CDR3 in amino acids: CASSLRQGFYEQYF. This chain joins TRBV27 and TRBJ2-7; TCRdb's D call, TRBD1, is unchecked because there is no DNA. Germline assignment: CDR1 MNHEY and CDR2 SMNVEV (reference sequence). This CDR3 has 14 residues.

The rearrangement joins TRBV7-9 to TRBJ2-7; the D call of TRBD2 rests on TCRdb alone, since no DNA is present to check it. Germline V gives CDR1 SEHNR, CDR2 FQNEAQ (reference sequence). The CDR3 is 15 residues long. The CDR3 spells CASSSPGLAANEQYF.

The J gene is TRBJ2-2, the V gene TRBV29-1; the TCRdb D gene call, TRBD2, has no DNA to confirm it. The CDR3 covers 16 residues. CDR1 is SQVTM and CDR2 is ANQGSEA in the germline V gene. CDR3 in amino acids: CSVEDAAGGQNGELFF.

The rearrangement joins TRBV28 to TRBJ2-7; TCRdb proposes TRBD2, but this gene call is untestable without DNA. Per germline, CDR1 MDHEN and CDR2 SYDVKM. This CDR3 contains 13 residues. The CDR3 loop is CASSPGRAGEQYF.

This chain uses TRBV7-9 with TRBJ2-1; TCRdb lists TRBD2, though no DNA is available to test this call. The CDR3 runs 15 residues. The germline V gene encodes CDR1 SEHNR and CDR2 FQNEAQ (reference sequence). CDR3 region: CASSSSGTSYNEQFF.

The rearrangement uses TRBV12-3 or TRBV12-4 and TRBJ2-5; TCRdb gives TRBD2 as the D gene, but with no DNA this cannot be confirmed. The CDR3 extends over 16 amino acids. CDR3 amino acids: CASSLSLAGEQETQYF.

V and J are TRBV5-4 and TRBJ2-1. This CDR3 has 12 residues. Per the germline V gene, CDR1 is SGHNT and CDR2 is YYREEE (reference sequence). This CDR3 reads CASSWMGNEQFF.

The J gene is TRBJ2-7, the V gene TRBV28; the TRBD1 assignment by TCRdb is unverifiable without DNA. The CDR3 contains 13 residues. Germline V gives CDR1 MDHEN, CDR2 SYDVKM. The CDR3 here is CASTTWGGNEQYF.

This CDR3 is CASSFGRNTEAFF. This chain joins TRBV7-9 and TRBJ1-1. The CDR3 has 13 residues. CDR1 and CDR2 from the germline V gene are SEHNR and FQNEAQ (reference sequence).

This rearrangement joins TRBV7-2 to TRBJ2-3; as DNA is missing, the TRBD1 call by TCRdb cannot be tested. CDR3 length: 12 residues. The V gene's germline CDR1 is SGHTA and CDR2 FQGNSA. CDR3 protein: CASSQGADTQYF. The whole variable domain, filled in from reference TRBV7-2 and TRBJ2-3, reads GAGVSQSPSNKVTEKGKDVELRCDPISGHTALYWYRQSLGQGLEFLIYFQGNSAPDKSGLPSDRFSAERTGGSVSTLTIQRTQQEDSAVYLCASSQGADTQYFGPGTRLTVL.

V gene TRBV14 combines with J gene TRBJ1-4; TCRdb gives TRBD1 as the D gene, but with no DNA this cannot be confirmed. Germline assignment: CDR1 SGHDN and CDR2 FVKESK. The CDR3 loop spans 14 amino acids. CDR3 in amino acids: CASSQDQGDEKLFF.

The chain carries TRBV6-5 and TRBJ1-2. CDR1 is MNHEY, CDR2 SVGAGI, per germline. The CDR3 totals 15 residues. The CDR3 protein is CASRPFGGGNYGYTF.

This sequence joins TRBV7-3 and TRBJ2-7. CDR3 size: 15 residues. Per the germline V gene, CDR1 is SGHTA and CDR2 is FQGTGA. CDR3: CASSPYGGSSYEQYF. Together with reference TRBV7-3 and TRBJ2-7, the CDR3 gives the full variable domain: GAGVSQTPSNKVTEKGKYVELRCDPISGHTALYWYRQSLGQGPEFLIYFQGTGAADDSGLPNDRFFAVRPEGSVSTLKIQRTERGDSAVYLCASSPYGGSSYEQYFGPGTRLTVT.

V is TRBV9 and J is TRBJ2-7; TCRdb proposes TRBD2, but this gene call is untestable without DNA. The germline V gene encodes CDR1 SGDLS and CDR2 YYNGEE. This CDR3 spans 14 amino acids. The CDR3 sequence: CASSGGGSSHEQYF.

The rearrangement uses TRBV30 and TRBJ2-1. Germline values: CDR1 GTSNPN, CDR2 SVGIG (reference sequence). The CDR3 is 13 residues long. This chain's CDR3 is CAWDLGSYNEQFF.

This CDR3 is CASSLEGLGDGYTF. The chain links TRBV7-9 to TRBJ1-2. This CDR3 spans 14 amino acids. Looked up from germline, CDR1 is SEHNR and CDR2 is FQNEAQ (reference sequence).

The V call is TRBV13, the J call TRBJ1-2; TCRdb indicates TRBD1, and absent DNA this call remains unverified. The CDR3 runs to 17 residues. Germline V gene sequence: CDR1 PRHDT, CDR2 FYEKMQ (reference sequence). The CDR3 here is CASSKRKDRGPFYGYTF.

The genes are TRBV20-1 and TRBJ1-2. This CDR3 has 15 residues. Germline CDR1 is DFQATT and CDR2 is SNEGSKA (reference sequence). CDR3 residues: CSARAWQQTNYGYTF.

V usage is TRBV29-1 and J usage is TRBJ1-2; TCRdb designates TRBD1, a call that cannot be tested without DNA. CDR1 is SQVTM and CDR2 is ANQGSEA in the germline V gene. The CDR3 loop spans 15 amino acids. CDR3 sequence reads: CSVDWDRESYNGYTF.

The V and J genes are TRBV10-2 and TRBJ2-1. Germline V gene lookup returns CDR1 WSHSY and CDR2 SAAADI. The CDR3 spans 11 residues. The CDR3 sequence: CASSDGGEQFF.

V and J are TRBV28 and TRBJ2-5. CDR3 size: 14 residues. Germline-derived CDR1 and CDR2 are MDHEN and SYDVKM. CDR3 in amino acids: CASSLEVRKETQYF.

CDR3 sequence reads: CSVKPGQHTDTQYF. This chain links TRBV29-1 with TRBJ2-3; TCRdb returns TRBD1, unconfirmable since there is no DNA. The length of the CDR3 is 14 residues. Germline CDR1 reads SQVTM; CDR2 reads ANQGSEA.

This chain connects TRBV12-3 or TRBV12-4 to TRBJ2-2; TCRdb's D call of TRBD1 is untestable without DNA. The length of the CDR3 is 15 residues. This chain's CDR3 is CASSLGQANTGELFF.

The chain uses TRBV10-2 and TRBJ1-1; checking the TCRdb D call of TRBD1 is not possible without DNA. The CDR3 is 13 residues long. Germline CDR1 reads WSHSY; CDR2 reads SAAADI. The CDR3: CASSDRGDTEAFF.

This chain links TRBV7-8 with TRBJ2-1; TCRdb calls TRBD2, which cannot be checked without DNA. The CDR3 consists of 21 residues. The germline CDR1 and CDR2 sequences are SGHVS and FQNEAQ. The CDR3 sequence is CASSLVRVGLTDTLESNEQFF.

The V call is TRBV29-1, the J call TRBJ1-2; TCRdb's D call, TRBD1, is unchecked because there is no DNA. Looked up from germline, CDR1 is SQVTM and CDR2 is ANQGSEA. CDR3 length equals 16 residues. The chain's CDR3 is CSVEDPGSHDNYGYTF.

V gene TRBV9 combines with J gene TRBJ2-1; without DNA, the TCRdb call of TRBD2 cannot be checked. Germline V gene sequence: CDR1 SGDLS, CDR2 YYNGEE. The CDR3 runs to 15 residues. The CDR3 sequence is CASSVAVGGADEQFF.

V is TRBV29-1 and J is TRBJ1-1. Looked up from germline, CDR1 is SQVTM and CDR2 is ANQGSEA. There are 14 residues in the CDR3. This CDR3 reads CSVVEGGEATEAFF.